This record covers a single T cell receptor beta chain. These data originate in a study of CXCR3-negative and CXCR3-positive naive CD8 T cells. This CDR3 is 15 amino acids long. Germline CDR1 SQVTM, CDR2 ANQGSEA. With UMI labels, 5' RACE was used to prepare the TRB cDNA libraries. Following a re-call of the 5' RACE reads, TCRdb has one entry per CDR3 protein and lacks DNA. This sample's table has some 41,000 distinct CDR3 sequences. This chain uses TRBV29-1 with TRBJ2-7; TCRdb reports TRBD2, a call that lacks DNA to check it against. This clonotype was obtained from a human donor in good health. Some clones in this sample may be carry-over from other donors' samples. The material sequenced was memory CD8+ T cells from blood. CDR3 loop: CSVLLLAGVEDEQYF.